Listed here are 14 T cell receptor gamma chains from one sample, sequenced in a study of γδ T cells in repeated Plasmodium falciparum infection. Vgamma9/Vdelta2+ and Vdelta2-negative gammadelta T cells were flow-sorted from PBMC for bulk sequencing. TCRdb processed the multiplex PCR reads again with the CATT caller. Of 14,000 or so gamma-chain clones in the sample, 1.5% to 2% were seen once. What was sequenced was gamma-delta T cells from blood. The receptors were sampled from a pool of human donors (malaria-infected and uninfected, not separated).

Note on this clone: TCRdb's protein for this DNA is that of a much larger clone and differs from the translation at residue 5, likely a read error; the protein shown is the DNA translation. The rearrangement joins TRGV3 to TRGJ1 or TRGJ2. In the absence of a J gene in TCRdb, the DNA was matched to germline to assign it here. Germline assignment: CDR1 VTNTFY and CDR2 YDVSTARD (reference sequence). This CDR3 has 11 residues. This CDR3 reads CATWARRGKLF. CDR3 coding DNA: TGTGCCACCTGGGCCAGGCGGGGGAAACTCTTT.

This clone was recorded many times. The protein given by TCRdb reflects a much larger clone and differs at residue 11 from this DNA's translation, likely from a read error; the protein shown is the DNA's translation. The chain is built from TRGV9 and TRGJ1 or TRGJ2. The J gene, missing from TCRdb, was assigned here through DNA to germline matching. Trimming took 2 bases from V and 6 from J; bases not matched to a gene: 16. CDR3 length: 16 residues. Germline CDR1 and CDR2: GITISATS and ISYDGTV (reference sequence). The CDR3 protein is CALWEARKFYCYKKLF. The CDR3 nucleotides read TGTGCCTTGTGGGAGGCCCGGAAGTTCTATTGTTATAAGAAACTCTTT.

Only a few counts were recorded for this clone. A far larger clone is a single base away, which makes a read error likely. This sample also contains other DNA sequences that code for the same CDR3. This chain connects TRGV4 to TRGJ1 or TRGJ2. The V segment lost 0 bases and the J segment 7 bases; nucleotides outside the gene matches: 6. From germline, CDR1 is EGSTGY and CDR2 YDSYTSSV. The length of the CDR3 is 13 residues. In DNA form, the CDR3 reads TGTGCCACCTGGGATGGGCCTAGGTATAAGAAACTCTTT. Its protein is CATWDGPRYKKLF.

This clone was counted a single time. The DNA is left out, because the CDR3 cannot be placed on it with certainty; the CDR3 is given as TCRdb lists it. The J gene is uncalled and the V gene is TRGV9. Germline V lookup: CDR1 GITISATS, CDR2 ISYDGTV (reference sequence). The CDR3 is 34 amino acids long, termini counted. CDR3 protein: CALWECNLACYYKNSLAVEQHWLSQVSIGRIQHF.

Ten or more counts support this clone. This likely came from a read error, as a far larger clone is one base away. The same CDR3 is also encoded by other DNA sequences in this sample. The chain carries TRGV9 and TRGJ1 or TRGJ2. Germline lookup yields CDR1 GITISATS and CDR2 ISYDGTV (reference sequence). CDR3 size: 14 residues. This CDR3 is CALWEVPYGYKKLF. The DNA for the CDR3 is TGCGCCTTGTGGGAGGTGCCTTACGGTTATAAGAAACTCTTT.

This clone came up many times. The chain links TRGV5 to TRGJ1 or TRGJ2. The ends lost 2 bases at V and 8 bases at J; junction bases unmatched: 12. The CDR3 contains 14 residues. CDR1 is VINAFY, CDR2 YDVSNSKD, per germline. The CDR3 coding sequence is TGTGCCACCTGGGACACGCAGCCGTTTGATAAGAAACTCTTT. Translation gives CATWDTQPFDKKLF.

This clone was detected many times. The translation of this DNA and the TCRdb protein of a much larger clone differ at residue 6, probably owing to a read error; the protein shown here is translated from the DNA. The V call is TRGV9, the J call TRGJP. The V gene's germline CDR1 is GITISATS and CDR2 ISYDGTV (reference sequence). The CDR3 spans 17 residues. Trimming at V came to 4 bases and at J to 6 bases, leaving 9 bases not matched to a gene. The CDR3 DNA sequence: TGTGCCTTGTGGGACAAGGTGCGAGAGTTGGGCAAAAAAATCAAGGTATTT. Amino acids: CALWDKVRELGKKIKVF.

Of note for this clone: For this DNA, TCRdb reports the protein of a much larger clone, which diverges at residue 8, most likely from a read error; the protein presented here is translated directly from the DNA. The DNA for the CDR3 is TGTGCCTTGTGGGAGGTCAGCGCTACGAATTATTATAAGAAACTCTTT. Translation: CALWEVSATNYYKKLF. V gene TRGV9 combines with J gene TRGJ1 or TRGJ2. The J gene was missing in TCRdb and was found by matching the end of the DNA to germline. V gave up 1 base and J gave up 0 bases; unmatched junction bases: 9. The CDR3 sequence is 16 residues long. Germline CDR1 and CDR2: GITISATS and ISYDGTV (reference sequence).

Details on this clone: A far larger clone is only one base removed, so a read error is likely. Other DNA sequences in the same sample also yield this CDR3. The chain uses TRGV9 and TRGJP. The J gene, missing from TCRdb, was assigned here through DNA to germline matching. Germline lookup yields CDR1 GITISATS and CDR2 ISYDGTV (reference sequence). The CDR3 length is 20 residues. V lost 0 bases to trimming and J lost 6 bases; unmatched junction nucleotides: 14. Written as DNA, the CDR3 is TGTGCCTTGTGGGAGGTGTCCCAAGTTGGTAGAGAGTTGGGCAAAAAAATCAAGGTATTT. Residues: CALWEVSQVGRELGKKIKVF.

By its share, this clone is medium-sized (0.01 to 0.1%). Other DNA sequences in the sample encode the same CDR3. V usage is TRGV3 and J usage is TRGJ1 or TRGJ2. The V gene's germline CDR1 is VTNTFY and CDR2 YDVSTARD (reference sequence). The CDR3 contains 13 residues. V trimming: 0 bases; J trimming: 6 bases; junction bases outside the gene matches: 5. CDR3 sequence (DNA): TGTGCCACCTGGGACAGGCCAGGTTATAAGAAACTCTTT. This sequence encodes CATWDRPGYKKLF.

This clone was seen repeatedly, ten times or more. The protein recorded in TCRdb matches a much larger clone and deviates from this DNA's translation at residue 6, suggesting a read error; the protein here is obtained by translating the DNA. For the CDR3, the DNA is TGTGCCACGGTTTACAGTTGGAAACTCTTT. Amino acids: CATVYSWKLF. V and J are TRGV4 and TRGJ1 or TRGJ2. TCRdb does not report a J gene; here it was assigned by matching the DNA to germline references. CDR3 size: 10 residues. Germline assignment: CDR1 EGSTGY and CDR2 YDSYTSSV. V dropped 10 bases and J dropped 12; count of bases not matched to a gene: 12.

This clone turned up a few times. The translation of this DNA and the TCRdb protein of a much larger clone differ at residue 8, probably owing to a read error; the protein shown here is translated from the DNA. This sequence joins TRGV4 and TRGJP2. The J gene was not available in TCRdb and was assigned here by matching the DNA to germline segments. Germline CDR1 and CDR2: EGSTGY and YDSYTSSV. This CDR3 is 11 amino acids long. This CDR3 is CATWRDWVKTF. The CDR3, as DNA: TGTGCCACCTGGCGTGATTGGGTCAAGACGTTT.

Concerning this clone: Since a far larger clone is one base different, this is likely a read error. Because the CDR3's place on the DNA is in doubt, the DNA is left out and the CDR3 is given as listed by TCRdb. No J gene was assigned, while the V gene was called as TRGV3. CDR1 and CDR2 (germline): VTNTFY, YDVSTARD (reference sequence). 31 amino acids form the CDR3, both terminal residues included. CDR3: CATWDRIIIRNSLAVEQHLLSQVSIGRIQHF.

This clone was detected ten times or more. The protein recorded in TCRdb matches a much larger clone and deviates from this DNA's translation at residue 3, suggesting a read error; the protein here is obtained by translating the DNA. The rearrangement joins TRGV4 to TRGJ1 or TRGJ2. Germline values: CDR1 EGSTGY, CDR2 YDSYTSSV. The CDR3 loop spans 12 amino acids. CDR3: CAAWDVGYKKLF. DNA of the CDR3: TGTGCCGCCTGGGATGTAGGGTATAAGAAACTCTTT.